This T cell receptor (beta chain) is drawn from a study of regulatory T cells in long-lasting Graves disease. Notes on the study in general: TRBV28 was favored in persistent disease, as were TRBJ1-2 and TRBJ2-5. Fewer public clonotypes were shared by new patients (approximately 970) than by persistent patients (approximately 2,700).

With V trimmed by 3 bases and J by 6 bases, 8 bases remained unmatched. The CDR3 totals 16 residues. CDR1 KGHDR and CDR2 SFDVKD come from the germline V gene. CDR3 regions were amplified by Arm-PCR using iRepertoire HTBI primers to build TCR beta libraries. TCRdb re-called the multiplex PCR reads with MiXCR, one entry per CDR3 protein. Here the sample spans about 470,000 distinct CDR3 sequences, roughly 20% being singletons. The time point: persistent/refractory GD, antithyroid drugs over 5 years with positive TRAb. PBMC-extracted RNA yielded the TCR library. Each of the patients was recruited from an endocrinology department situated in Xi'an, China. This clonotype occurred many times. The antigen is not known.

The receptor's source is a female donor with Graves disease. Here the sequenced sample was peripheral blood mononuclear cells (PBMCs), taken when the disease was refractory, from a patient treated with antithyroid drugs. This rearrangement joins TRBV24-1 to TRBJ1-5; the match to TRBD1 covers 9 bases. The CDR3 sequence: CATSDRDREGVQPQHF. CDR3 coding DNA: TGTGCCACCAGTGATAGGGACAGGGAAGGCGTTCAGCCCCAGCATTTT.